The 29 T cell receptor beta chains in this list originate from one sample, sequenced in a study of beta chain features in type 1 diabetes. All of the isolated RNA was reverse transcribed, so expressed TCRB transcripts were sequenced. The table came from immunoSEQ multiplex PCR; TCRdb's copy has only in-frame clones and leaves some out. This table has about 220,000 clones, around 9.9% appearing once. Sequences were obtained from central memory CD4+ T cells from blood. These receptors all come from a man between 18 and 35 years old in good health.

This chain connects TRBV30 to TRBJ2-5, with D perhaps matching TRBD2 (7 bases). The tail of the sequence fits TRBJ2-7 better, so the J call may be wrong. Germline V gene lookup returns CDR1 GTSNPN and CDR2 SVGIG (reference sequence). CDR3 size: 14 residues. CDR3 loop: CAWMSGTLSYEQYF. In DNA, the CDR3 is TGTGCCTGGATGAGCGGGACACTCTCCTACGAGCAGTACTTC.

This chain's CDR3 is CASSFPGTSGHNEQFF. The CDR3 nucleotides are TGTGCCAGCAGCTTCCCTGGGACTAGCGGCCACAATGAGCAGTTCTTC. The chain has TRBV7-3 and TRBJ2-1, with 11 positions matching TRBD2. Germline CDR1 reads SGHTA; CDR2 reads FQGTGA. CDR3 length equals 16 residues. J was trimmed by 5 bases and V by 3 bases; bases with no gene match: 6.

This clone was recorded a few times. V usage is TRBV30 and J usage is TRBJ1-2; D ambiguous. The V end lost 3 bases, the J end lost 1 base, and 9 bases lay between the germline ends. Germline CDR1 and CDR2: GTSNPN and SVGIG (reference sequence). The CDR3 loop spans 13 amino acids. The CDR3 reads CAWSPTDNYGYTF. The CDR3 nucleotides are TGTGCCTGGAGCCCGACGGATAACTATGGCTACACCTTC.

This chain joins TRBV7-9 and TRBJ2-7; TRBD2 is a possible D gene (5 bases). The germline V gene has CDR1 SEHNR and CDR2 FQNEAQ (reference sequence). The CDR3 loop spans 15 amino acids. The ends were cut back, 5 bases at V and 7 bases at J, with 21 bases in the middle. The CDR3 DNA sequence: TGTGCCAGCAGCCCGAATGTACTAGTAACGAGTGAGCAGTACTTC. Translated: CASSPNVLVTSEQYF.

This clone was counted between two and nine times. The chain is built from TRBV7-2 and TRBJ2-1, with 14 nucleotides matching TRBD2. The CDR3 extends over 17 amino acids. J was trimmed by 3 bases and V by 5 bases; bases with no gene match: 6. CDR1 and CDR2 from the germline V gene are SGHTA and FQGNSA. CDR3 nucleotide sequence: TGTGCCAGCAGCCCCGGACTAGCGGGAGGCTTCTACAATGAGCAGTTCTTC. As protein: CASSPGLAGGFYNEQFF.

This clone was found many times. The chain links TRBV7-9 to TRBJ2-1; possibly TRBD1 for D (5 bases). V lost 5 bases and J 1 base, leaving 12 bases between the germline ends. The length of the CDR3 is 15 residues. In germline, CDR1 is SEHNR, CDR2 FQNEAQ (reference sequence). The CDR3 is CASSEWGGSYNEQFF. The CDR3 coding sequence is TGTGCCAGCAGCGAATGGGGCGGTTCCTACAATGAGCAGTTCTTC.

This clone has at least ten counts. The chain joins TRBV6-6 to TRBJ1-5, with D possibly being TRBD1 (6 bases). The CDR3 spans 12 residues. V was trimmed by 4 bases and J by 6 bases, leaving 7 bases between them. Germline V gene data show CDR1 as MNHNY and CDR2 as SVGAGI (reference sequence). CDR3 DNA sequence: TGTGCCAGCAGTTCGGACAGTCAGCCCCAGCATTTT. Protein sequence: CASSSDSQPQHF.

This sequence joins TRBV19 and TRBJ1-2, with D uncertain. Per the germline V gene, CDR1 is LNHDA and CDR2 is SQIVND (reference sequence). Between the trimmed V and J ends, which lost 3 bases and 6 bases, there was a span of 14 bases. The CDR3 is 14 amino acids. Written as DNA, the CDR3 is TGTGCCAGTAGTATCGATCTTTCCCGGAATGGCTACACCTTC. It translates to CASSIDLSRNGYTF.

The V gene is TRBV28, the J gene TRBJ2-7; maybe TRBD1 (5 bases). The CDR3 totals 14 residues. Germline V gene sequence: CDR1 MDHEN, CDR2 SYDVKM. The V gene lost 6 bases and the J gene lost 0 bases, with 12 bases spanning the gap. In DNA, the CDR3 is TGTGCCAGCAGGGGGCGCGGCGGCTCCTACGAGCAGTACTTC. Its protein product is CASRGRGGSYEQYF.

The chain has TRBV9 and TRBJ2-1, with 11 bases lining up with TRBD2. Germline V gene sequence: CDR1 SGDLS, CDR2 YYNGEE. J lost 3 bases, V lost 4 bases, and 0 bases had no gene match. The CDR3 is 14 amino acids. The CDR3 nucleotides read TGTGCCAGCAGCACTAGCGGGAGCTACAATGAGCAGTTCTTC. It yields the protein CASSTSGSYNEQFF.

This sequence joins TRBV28 and TRBJ2-1; D gene unclear. The CDR3 length is 13 residues. The germline CDR1 and CDR2 sequences are MDHEN and SYDVKM. V lost 8 bases and J lost 0, with 8 bases in between. CDR3 in amino acids: CASGSSSYNEQFF. CDR3 nucleotide sequence: TGTGCCAGCGGGTCCAGCTCCTACAATGAGCAGTTCTTC.

Of note for this clone: Other DNA variants within this sample encode the same CDR3. The chain has TRBV30 and TRBJ2-2; 11 bases agree with TRBD2. Germline trimming cut 2 bases from V and 2 bases from J; bases unmatched to any gene: 10. The CDR3 spans 18 residues. The germline V gene has CDR1 GTSNPN and CDR2 SVGIG (reference sequence). The CDR3 DNA follows: TGTGCCTGGAGTACTGTACTAGCGGGAGCCTCTAACACCGGGGAGCTGTTTTTT. It encodes CAWSTVLAGASNTGELFF.

Only a few counts were recorded for this clone. The chain recombines TRBV6-5 with TRBJ2-5; weak D call: TRBD2 (6 bases). From germline, CDR1 is MNHEY and CDR2 SVGAGI. V lost 4 bases and J lost 5, with 17 bases in between. The CDR3 consists of 15 residues. CDR3 nucleotide sequence: TGTGCCAGCAGTTCCCCCCCGGGAGTGGGGGAGACCCAGTACTTC. Its protein product is CASSSPPGVGETQYF.

This clone came up many times. The chain combines TRBV7-9 with TRBJ1-3, with 7 positions matching TRBD1. J gave up 1 base and V 5 bases, and 11 bases lay outside the gene matches. Germline CDR1 reads SEHNR; CDR2 reads FQNEAQ (reference sequence). The CDR3 extends over 17 amino acids. The CDR3 nucleotides are TGTGCCAGCAGCCCCACCCGACAGGGATCTTCTGGAAACACCATATATTTT. This translates into CASSPTRQGSSGNTIYF.

This clone was observed many times. V and J are TRBV6-1 and TRBJ2-1, with 7 positions matching TRBD2. The germline V gene has CDR1 MNHNS and CDR2 SASEGT. This CDR3 has 12 residues. After removal of 1 base from V and 12 bases from J, the junction contained 3 bases not matched to a gene. CDR3 residues: CASSEGGRRQFF. In DNA, the CDR3 is TGTGCCAGCAGTGAAGGCGGGAGAAGGCAGTTCTTC.

The CDR3 is CAWSLREADTQYF. CDR3 nucleotide sequence: TGTGCCTGGAGTCTCCGGGAGGCAGATACGCAGTATTTT. The J gene is TRBJ2-3, the V gene TRBV30; 7 bases are a match to TRBD2. After removal of 2 bases from V and 4 bases from J, the junction contained 3 bases not matched to a gene. Per the germline V gene, CDR1 is GTSNPN and CDR2 is SVGIG (reference sequence). The CDR3 loop spans 13 amino acids.

This clone is medium-sized by share. Other DNA sequences in this specimen translate into the identical CDR3. The chain links TRBV29-1 to TRBJ2-7; D might be TRBD2 (6 bases). This CDR3 is 14 amino acids long. V was trimmed by 4 bases and J by 0 bases, leaving 13 bases between them. Germline loops: CDR1 SQVTM, CDR2 ANQGSEA. The CDR3 protein is CSVGSGRSSYEQYF. The CDR3 nucleotides read TGCAGCGTTGGATCCGGGAGAAGCTCCTACGAGCAGTACTTC.

This chain links TRBV30 with TRBJ2-7; 8 bases are a match to TRBD1. J gave up 7 bases and V 2 bases, and 13 bases lay outside the gene matches. Germline V gives CDR1 GTSNPN, CDR2 SVGIG (reference sequence). The CDR3 is 15 residues long. The CDR3 loop is CAWSRTGLIIGEQYF. Here the CDR3 DNA reads TGTGCCTGGAGTAGGACAGGGCTAATTATTGGGGAGCAGTACTTC.

This clone appeared a few times. This rearrangement joins TRBV7-2 to TRBJ2-1; D remains ambiguous. Per the germline V gene, CDR1 is SGHTA and CDR2 is FQGNSA. The CDR3 has 12 amino acids. V lost 1 base and J 8 bases, leaving 6 bases between the germline ends. The DNA of the CDR3 is TGTGCCAGCAGCTTAGACTGGTATGAGCAGTTCTTC. This sequence encodes CASSLDWYEQFF.

The chain is built from TRBV6-6 and TRBJ1-6, with 7 nucleotides matching TRBD1. V dropped 6 bases and J dropped 8; count of bases not matched to a gene: 4. The CDR3 has 13 amino acids. Germline values: CDR1 MNHNY, CDR2 SVGAGI (reference sequence). The CDR3 loop is CASRDQGDSPLHF. CDR3 coding DNA: TGTGCCAGCAGAGATCAGGGGGATTCACCCCTCCACTTT.

Worth noting for this clone: The same CDR3 arises from other DNA sequences in this sample as well. The rearrangement joins TRBV5-1 to TRBJ2-7, with 7 bases lining up with TRBD1. The V segment lost 1 base and the J segment 3 bases; nucleotides outside the gene matches: 4. Germline V gene data show CDR1 as SGHRS and CDR2 as YFSETQ. This CDR3 spans 14 amino acids. This CDR3 is CASSLIPGGYEQYF. The CDR3 nucleotides are TGCGCCAGCAGCTTGATTCCAGGGGGCTACGAGCAGTACTTC.

The gene calls are TRBV5-4 and TRBJ2-1; D gene uncertain. The V gene's germline CDR1 is SGHNT and CDR2 YYREEE (reference sequence). CDR3 length: 12 residues. Deletions cut 0 bases from V and 9 bases from J, with 7 bases between. The CDR3 DNA reads as TGTGCCAGCAGCTTGGAGACTTTTGAGCAGTTCTTC. The encoded protein is CASSLETFEQFF.

This clone showed up just a few times. The chain carries TRBV18 and TRBJ1-3; perhaps TRBD1 as D (6 bases). The CDR3 runs 15 residues. Per germline, CDR1 KGHSH and CDR2 LQKENI. V was pared by 1 base and J by 2 bases, with 9 bases between. DNA for the CDR3: TGTGCCAGCTCACCACTACAGGGTCCTGGAAACACCATATATTTT. This sequence encodes CASSPLQGPGNTIYF.

The chain carries TRBV6-1 and TRBJ1-5, with 8 positions matching TRBD1. The CDR3 is 14 amino acids. Germline assignment: CDR1 MNHNS and CDR2 SASEGT. The J segment lost 5 bases and the V segment lost 7 bases, leaving 7 bases of the junction unmatched. The CDR3 DNA follows: TGTGCCAGCACCAGTTCAGGGGGCGATCAGCCCCAGCATTTT. It specifies CASTSSGGDQPQHF.

V and J are TRBV30 and TRBJ1-5; D not certain. The CDR3 runs to 16 residues. From germline, CDR1 is GTSNPN and CDR2 SVGIG (reference sequence). The V end was cut by 0 bases, the J end by 5 bases, with 17 bases between. In DNA, the CDR3 is TGTGCCTGGAGTGTTGGGTTTCGCGGGTCGGATCAGCCCCAGCATTTT. Amino acid sequence: CAWSVGFRGSDQPQHF. The full variable domain, in which reference TRBV30 and TRBJ1-5 provide the parts outside the CDR3, is SQTIHQWPATLVQPVGSPLSLECTVEGTSNPNLYWYRQAAGRGLQLLFYSVGIGQISSEVPQNLSASRPQDRQFILSSKKLLLSDSGFYLCAWSVGFRGSDQPQHFGDGTRLSIL.

At least ten counts were recorded for this clone. This chain uses TRBV5-1 with TRBJ2-6; unclear D gene. Germline CDR1 is SGHRS and CDR2 is YFSETQ. The CDR3 is 16 residues long. With 0 bases removed from V and 1 base from J, the gap between germline ends came to 8 bases. CDR3 sequence (DNA): TGCGCCAGCAGCTTGGGTCCGCCGTCTGGGGCCAACGTCCTGACTTTC. This translates into CASSLGPPSGANVLTF.

There are a few counts of this clone. The CDR3: CASSPLRWGTEAFF. CDR3 nucleotides: TGTGCCAGCTCACCTCTTCGGTGGGGCACTGAAGCTTTCTTT. The chain joins TRBV18 to TRBJ1-1, with D hard to call. The V end was cut by 3 bases, the J end by 4 bases, with 12 bases between. This CDR3 region has 14 residues. Germline values: CDR1 KGHSH, CDR2 LQKENI. The whole variable domain, filled in from reference TRBV18 and TRBJ1-1, reads NAGVMQNPRHLVRRRGQEARLRCSPMKGHSHVYWYRQLPEEGLKFMVYLQKENIIDESGMPKERFSAEFPKEGPSILRIQQVVRGDSAAYFCASSPLRWGTEAFFGQGTRLTVV.

The gene calls are TRBV6-6 and TRBJ2-5, with 7 bases fitting TRBD2. The germline CDR1 and CDR2 sequences are MNHNY and SVGAGI (reference sequence). V lost 5 bases, J lost 4 bases, and 7 bases stayed unmatched. The CDR3 contains 14 residues. CDR3 protein: CASSAREGRETQYF. The CDR3 bases are TGTGCCAGCAGTGCGAGGGAGGGCCGAGAGACCCAGTACTTC.

The gene calls are TRBV25-1 and TRBJ1-3; TRBD1 agrees at 7 bases. V lost 1 base, J lost 1 base, and 4 bases stayed unmatched. CDR3 size: 16 residues. Per germline, CDR1 MGHDK and CDR2 SYGVNS. CDR3 protein: CASSEWYRGSGNTIYF. DNA for the CDR3: TGTGCCAGCAGTGAATGGTACAGGGGTTCTGGAAACACCATATATTTT. The full variable domain, rest sourced from reference TRBV25-1 and TRBJ1-3, is EADIYQTPRYLVIGTGKKITLECSQTMGHDKMYWYQQDPGMELHLIHYSYGVNSTEKGDLSSESTVSRIRTEHFPLTLESARPSHTSQYLCASSEWYRGSGNTIYFGEGSWLTVV.